Listed below are T cell receptor beta chains from one sample, sequenced in a study of blood T cell repertoires in COVID-19. The table came from immunoSEQ multiplex PCR; TCRdb's copy has only in-frame clones and leaves some out. Counted here are more than 95,000 clones, roughly 80% occurring once; the ten biggest clones make up about 6.8%. Specimen: peripheral blood. The source is a man in his sixties or seventies with acute or convalescent COVID-19. Each CDR3 is given with its conserved first and last residue. Fields, in order: clone size, CDR3 length, V gene, D gene, J gene, CDR3 DNA, CDR3 protein. A D gene is named only where the DNA matches it firmly. The size entry is marked missing in some rows and otherwise reads once, few, many or a size class.

.	17	TRBV10-3	.	TRBJ2-6	TGTGCCATCAGTGAGTTGGGGGAGACTAGTGGGGCCAACGTCCTGACTTTC	CAISELGETSGANVLTF
.	13	TRBV2	TRBD1	TRBJ1-5	TGTGCCAGTAACCGGGACAGCTATCAGCCCCAGCATTTT	CASNRDSYQPQHF
.	17	TRBV5-1	TRBD2	TRBJ2-3	TGCGCCAGCAGCGGCGGGGCGGCGGGAGGTATCACAGATACGCAGTATTTT	CASSGGAAGGITDTQYF
.	15	TRBV5-8	.	TRBJ1-4	TGTGCCAGCAGCCCGGCCTGGAGTAGTAATGAAAAACTGTTTTTT	CASSPAWSSNEKLFF
.	14	TRBV9	.	TRBJ1-1	TGTGCCAGCAGCCCTGGGCGAGTTGGTTCTGAAGCTTTCTTT	CASSPGRVGSEAFF
.	17	TRBV24-1	.	TRBJ2-5	TGTGCCACCAGTGATTCTCGTAGGGGCGGGGAACGAGAGACCCAGTACTTC	CATSDSRRGGERETQYF
.	14	TRBV7-9	TRBD1	TRBJ1-2	TGTGCCAGCAGCTCGCGGGACAGGAACTATGGCTACACCTTC	CASSSRDRNYGYTF
.	13	TRBV5-1	.	TRBJ1-2	TGCGCCAGCAGCACCAGGGGTAACTATGGCTACACCTTC	CASSTRGNYGYTF
few	15	TRBV7-2	.	TRBJ1-3	TGTGCCAGCAGTTCCACAGGGCCGAGCGGAAACACCATATATTTT	CASSSTGPSGNTIYF
.	15	TRBV5-1	TRBD1	TRBJ1-1	TGCGCCAGCAGCTTGCAAGGGGGCGAAGCCACTGAAGCTTTCTTT	CASSLQGGEATEAFF
.	14	TRBV15	TRBD2	TRBJ2-4	TGTGCCACCAGCATACAGCAGCCGGGGGGCATTCAGTACTTC	CATSIQQPGGIQYF
.	15	TRBV3-1/TRBV3-2	.	TRBJ2-3	TGTGCCAGCAGCCAAGGGGCTAGCGGCACAGATACGCAGTATTTT	CASSQGASGTDTQYF
.	12	TRBV6-5	.	TRBJ1-2	TGTGCCAGCAGTTCCACGGGCGGGGGCTACACCTTC	CASSSTGGGYTF
.	15	TRBV3-1/TRBV3-2	TRBD1	TRBJ1-2	TGTGCCAGCAGCCCTCGCGACAGGGGGTGGGATGGCTACACCTTC	CASSPRDRGWDGYTF
.	13	TRBV7-2	TRBD1	TRBJ1-2	TGTGCCAGCAGCCCAGGGACAGGGAATGGCTACACCTTC	CASSPGTGNGYTF
.	13	TRBV2	TRBD1	TRBJ1-2	TGTGCCAGCAGTGGGGACAGGGCCGGGGGCTACACCTTC	CASSGDRAGGYTF
.	15	TRBV7-3	.	TRBJ1-2	TGTGCCAGCAGCCAAAGGGAGGGAAGCGTTGGGGGCTACACCTTC	CASSQREGSVGGYTF
.	13	TRBV7-2	TRBD1	TRBJ1-1	TGTGCCAGCAGTAACGACAGGGAGACTGAAGCTTTCTTT	CASSNDRETEAFF